The subject of this entry is one T cell receptor (beta chain). The antigen remains unidentified. TCRdb's copy holds only in-frame clones and misses some; the assay was immunoSEQ multiplex PCR. The sample shows over 150,000 clones, 90% of them seen only once. The data stem from a study of T cell responses to AZD1222 COVID-19 vaccine. The CDR3 is 19 amino acids. The germline gives CDR1 LNHDA, CDR2 SQIVND (reference sequence). V dropped 7 bases and J dropped 5; count of bases not matched to a gene: 22. Overall study results and limits: Clonal diversity was possibly underestimated, and the donors were mostly white British, with more females. After two AZD1222 doses, spike-specific TCR breadth and depth rose versus day 0.

This receptor was obtained from an adult in good health. This chain links TRBV19 with TRBJ2-1; TRBD2 aligns across 8 bases. Sequencing was performed on peripheral blood, taken on day 0 of AZD1222 vaccination. Here the CDR3 DNA reads TGTGCCAGTAAAATATATCACCAAGCCCCGGGGGGGCGCGACAATGAGCAGTTCTTC. This encodes CASKIYHQAPGGRDNEQFF.